This T cell receptor beta chain was documented in a study of shared clonotypes between healthy human individuals. Healthy HIV-negative adults with no recent acute infections or vaccinations were recruited as donors. The assay was immunoSEQ multiplex PCR, and TCRdb's table has in-frame clones only and misses some. This repertoire shows over a million clones, roughly 98% found once; its top ten account for roughly 0.4%. J lost 9 bases, V lost 6 bases, and 11 bases had no gene match. The CDR3 has 13 amino acids. Germline assignment: CDR1 MDHEN and CDR2 SYDVKM. The sample taken for sequencing was naive CD4+ T cells sorted from blood. Subset described: CD45RA+ positively selected. This TCR was sampled from a man under 40 in good health. J is TRBJ2-7 and V is TRBV28, with TRBD2 matching 7 bases. The CDR3 region has the DNA TGTGCCAGCAGGACGAGCGGGAAATCAGCGCAGTACTTC. It encodes CASRTSGKSAQYF.